What follows are 2 T cell receptor beta chains derived from one specimen sequenced in a study of control samples from healthy donors and cancer patients. The repertoire was sequenced with immunoSEQ multiplex PCR; TCRdb's copy has only in-frame clones and lacks some. Counted here are some 77,000 clones, approximately 88% occurring once; the ten biggest clones make up less than 9%. Input material: blood. The receptors come from a woman aged 55-75 years in good health.

This sequence joins TRBV10-2 and TRBJ2-5; 8 bases match TRBD2. Germline V gene lookup returns CDR1 WSHSY and CDR2 SAAADI. This CDR3 region has 16 residues. Trimming took 3 bases from V and 3 from J; bases not matched to a gene: 9. The CDR3 here is CASSDSAGGSKETQYF. CDR3 in DNA: TGCGCCAGCAGTGATAGTGCGGGGGGCTCCAAAGAGACCCAGTACTTC.

The V and J genes are TRBV7-3 and TRBJ2-3, with a weak D call TRBD2 (6 bases). The CDR3 is 13 residues long. The V and J ends lost 5 bases and 3 bases respectively, with 9 bases between them. Germline V lookup: CDR1 SGHTA, CDR2 FQGTGA. Here the CDR3 DNA reads TGTGCCAGCAGCCGGACTAATACAGATACGCAGTATTTT. Translating it yields CASSRTNTDTQYF.